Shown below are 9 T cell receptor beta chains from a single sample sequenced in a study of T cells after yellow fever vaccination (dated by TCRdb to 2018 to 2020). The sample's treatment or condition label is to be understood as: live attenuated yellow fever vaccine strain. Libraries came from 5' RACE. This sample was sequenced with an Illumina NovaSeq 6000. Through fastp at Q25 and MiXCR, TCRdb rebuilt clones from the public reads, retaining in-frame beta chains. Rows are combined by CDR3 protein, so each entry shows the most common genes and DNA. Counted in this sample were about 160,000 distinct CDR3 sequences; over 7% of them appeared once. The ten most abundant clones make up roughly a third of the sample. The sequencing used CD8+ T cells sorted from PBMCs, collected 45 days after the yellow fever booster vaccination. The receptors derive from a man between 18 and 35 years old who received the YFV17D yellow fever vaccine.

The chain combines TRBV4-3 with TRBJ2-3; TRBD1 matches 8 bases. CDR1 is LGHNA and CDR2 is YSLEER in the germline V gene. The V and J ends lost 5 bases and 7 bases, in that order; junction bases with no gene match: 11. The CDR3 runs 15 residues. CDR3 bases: TGCGCCAGCAGCGAGGGGCGACAGGGGAAAAATACGCAGTATTTT. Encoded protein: CASSEGRQGKNTQYF.

In nucleotides, the CDR3 is TGTGCCAGCAGTTACTTGTTCGGGGAGATGGACGCCGGGGAGCTGTTTTTT. Its translation: CASSYLFGEMDAGELFF. The V gene is TRBV6-5, the J gene TRBJ2-2; maybe TRBD2 (5 bases). Per the germline V gene, CDR1 is MNHEY and CDR2 is SVGAGI. V shed 1 base and J shed 6 bases, with 18 bases lying between them. CDR3 length equals 17 residues.

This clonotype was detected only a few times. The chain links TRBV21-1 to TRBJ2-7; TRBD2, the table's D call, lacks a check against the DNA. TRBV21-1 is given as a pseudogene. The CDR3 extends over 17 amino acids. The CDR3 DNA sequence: TGTGCCAGCAGCAAAGCAGAACTAGCGGGGGGGACCTACGAGCAGTACTTC. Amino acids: CASSKAELAGGTYEQYF.

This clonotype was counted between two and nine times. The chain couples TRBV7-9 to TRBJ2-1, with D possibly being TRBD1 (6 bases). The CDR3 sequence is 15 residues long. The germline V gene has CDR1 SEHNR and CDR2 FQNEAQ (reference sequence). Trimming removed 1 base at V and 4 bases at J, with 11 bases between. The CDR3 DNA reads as TGTGCCAGCAGCTTAGTAGGGACACAGTACAATGAGCAGTTCTTC. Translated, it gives CASSLVGTQYNEQFF.

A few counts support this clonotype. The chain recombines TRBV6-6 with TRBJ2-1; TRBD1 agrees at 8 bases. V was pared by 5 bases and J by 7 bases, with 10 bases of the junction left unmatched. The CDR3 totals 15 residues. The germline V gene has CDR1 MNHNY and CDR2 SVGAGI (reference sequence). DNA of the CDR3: TGTGCCAGCAGTAACAGGGGGGCGATGATGAATGAGCAGTTCTTC. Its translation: CASSNRGAMMNEQFF.

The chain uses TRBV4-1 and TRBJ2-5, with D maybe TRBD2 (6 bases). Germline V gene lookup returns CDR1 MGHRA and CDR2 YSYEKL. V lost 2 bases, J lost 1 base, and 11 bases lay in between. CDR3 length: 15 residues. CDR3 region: CASSQRRGVQETQYF. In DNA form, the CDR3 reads TGCGCCAGCAGCCAACGTCGCGGGGTCCAAGAGACCCAGTACTTC.

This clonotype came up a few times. Written as DNA, the CDR3 is TGTGCCAGCAGCCAAGATCGCCAGAGTGGCCAAACTGAAGCTTTCTTT. The encoded protein is CASSQDRQSGQTEAFF. The chain carries TRBV4-2 and TRBJ1-1; D gene uncertain. This CDR3 comprises 16 residues. Germline V CDR1 and CDR2: LGHNA, YNFKEQ. Trimming pared 0 bases from V and 5 bases from J, leaving 16 bases between.

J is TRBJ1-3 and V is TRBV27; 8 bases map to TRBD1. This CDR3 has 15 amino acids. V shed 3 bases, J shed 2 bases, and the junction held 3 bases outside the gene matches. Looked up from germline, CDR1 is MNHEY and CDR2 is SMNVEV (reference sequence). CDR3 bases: TGTGCCAGCAGTTTTGGACAGGGTGCTGGAAACACCATATATTTT. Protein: CASSFGQGAGNTIYF.

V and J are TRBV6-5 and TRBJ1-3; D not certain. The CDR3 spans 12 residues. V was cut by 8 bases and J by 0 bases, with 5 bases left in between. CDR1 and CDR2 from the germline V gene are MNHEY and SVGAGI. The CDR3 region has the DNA TGTGCCAGCCGTAGCTCTGGAAACACCATATATTTT. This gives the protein CASRSSGNTIYF.